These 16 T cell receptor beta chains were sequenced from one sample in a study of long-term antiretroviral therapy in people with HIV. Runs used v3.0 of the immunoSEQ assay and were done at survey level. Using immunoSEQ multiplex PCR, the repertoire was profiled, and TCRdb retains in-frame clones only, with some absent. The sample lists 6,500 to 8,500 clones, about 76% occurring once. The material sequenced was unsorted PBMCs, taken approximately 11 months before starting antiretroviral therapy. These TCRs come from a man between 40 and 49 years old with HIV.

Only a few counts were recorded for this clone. The CDR3 nucleotides read TGTGCTAGTGGTTTCCTCAACATTCAGTACTTC. As protein: CASGFLNIQYF. This chain uses TRBV12-5 with TRBJ2-4; D is undetermined. V lost 3 bases and J 7 bases, leaving 4 bases between the germline ends. The CDR3 has 11 residues. The germline CDR1 and CDR2 sequences are LGHNT and FRNRAP.

The CDR3 is CASSQGEGADTEAFF. For the CDR3, the DNA is TGCGCCAGCAGCCAAGGGGAGGGGGCAGACACTGAAGCTTTCTTT. The chain combines TRBV4-3 with TRBJ1-1; TRBD1 aligns across 7 bases. Unmatched junction bases numbered 5, after V lost 1 base and J lost 3 bases. Per germline, CDR1 LGHNA and CDR2 YSLEER. The CDR3 is 15 amino acids.

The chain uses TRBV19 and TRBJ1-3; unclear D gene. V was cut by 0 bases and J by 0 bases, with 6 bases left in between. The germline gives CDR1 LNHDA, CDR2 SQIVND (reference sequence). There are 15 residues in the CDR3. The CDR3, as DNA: TGTGCCAGTAGTATAGATGGGTTCTCTGGAAACACCATATATTTT. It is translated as CASSIDGFSGNTIYF.

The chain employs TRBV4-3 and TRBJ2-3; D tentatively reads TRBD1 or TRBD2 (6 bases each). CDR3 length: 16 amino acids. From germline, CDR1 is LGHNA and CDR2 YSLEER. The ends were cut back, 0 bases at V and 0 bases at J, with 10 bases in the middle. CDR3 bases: TGCGCCAGCAGCCAAGAGGCCGGGGGCAGCACAGATACGCAGTATTTT. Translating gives CASSQEAGGSTDTQYF.

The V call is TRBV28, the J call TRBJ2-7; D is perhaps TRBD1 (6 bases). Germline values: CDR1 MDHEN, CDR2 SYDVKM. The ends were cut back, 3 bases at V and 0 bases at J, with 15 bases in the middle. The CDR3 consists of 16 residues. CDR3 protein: CASSLVIGDNSYEQYF. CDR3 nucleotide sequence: TGTGCCAGCAGTTTGGTGATAGGGGACAACTCCTACGAGCAGTACTTC. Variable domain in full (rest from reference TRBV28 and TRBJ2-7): DVKVTQSSRYLVKRTGEKVFLECVQDMDHENMFWYRQDPGLGLRLIYFSYDVKMKEKGDIPEGYSVSREKKERFSLILESASTNQTSMYLCASSLVIGDNSYEQYFGPGTRLTVT.

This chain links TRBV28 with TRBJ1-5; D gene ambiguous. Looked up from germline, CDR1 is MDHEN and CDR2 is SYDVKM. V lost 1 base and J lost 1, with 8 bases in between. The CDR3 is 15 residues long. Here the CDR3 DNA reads TGTGCCAGCAGTTTATTGGCGGGGAGCAATCAGCCCCAGCATTTT. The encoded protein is CASSLLAGSNQPQHF. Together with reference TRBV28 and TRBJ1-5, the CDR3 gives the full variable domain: DVKVTQSSRYLVKRTGEKVFLECVQDMDHENMFWYRQDPGLGLRLIYFSYDVKMKEKGDIPEGYSVSREKKERFSLILESASTNQTSMYLCASSLLAGSNQPQHFGDGTRLSIL.

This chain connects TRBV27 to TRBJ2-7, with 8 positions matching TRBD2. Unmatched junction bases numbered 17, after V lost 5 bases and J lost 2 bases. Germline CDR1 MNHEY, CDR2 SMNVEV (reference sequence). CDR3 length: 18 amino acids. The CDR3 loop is CASSPRGWIAGPAYEQYF. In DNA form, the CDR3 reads TGTGCCAGCAGTCCTAGGGGGTGGATAGCGGGGCCGGCCTACGAGCAGTACTTC.

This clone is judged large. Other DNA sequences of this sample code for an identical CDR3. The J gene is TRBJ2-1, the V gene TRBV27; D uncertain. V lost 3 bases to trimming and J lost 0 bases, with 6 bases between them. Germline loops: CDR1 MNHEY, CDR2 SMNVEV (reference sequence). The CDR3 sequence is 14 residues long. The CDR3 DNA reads TGTGCCAGCAGTTTGTCAGGCTCCTACAATGAGCAGTTCTTC. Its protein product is CASSLSGSYNEQFF.

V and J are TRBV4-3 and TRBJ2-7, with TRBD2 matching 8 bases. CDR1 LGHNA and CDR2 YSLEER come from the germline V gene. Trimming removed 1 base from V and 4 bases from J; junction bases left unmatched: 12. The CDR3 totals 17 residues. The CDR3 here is CASSQAFPGGPSYEQYF. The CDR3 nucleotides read TGCGCCAGCAGCCAAGCCTTTCCGGGGGGGCCTTCTTACGAGCAGTACTTC.

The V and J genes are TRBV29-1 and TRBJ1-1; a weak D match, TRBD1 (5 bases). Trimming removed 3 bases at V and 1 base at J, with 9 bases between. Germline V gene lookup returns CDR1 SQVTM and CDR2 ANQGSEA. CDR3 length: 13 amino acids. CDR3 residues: CSVEGQTNTEAFF. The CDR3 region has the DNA TGCAGCGTTGAGGGGCAGACGAACACTGAAGCTTTCTTT.

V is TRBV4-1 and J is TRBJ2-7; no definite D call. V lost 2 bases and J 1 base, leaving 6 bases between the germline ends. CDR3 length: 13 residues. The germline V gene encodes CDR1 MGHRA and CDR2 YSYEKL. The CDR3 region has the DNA TGCGCCAGCAGCCAAACGACTTCCTACGAGCAGTACTTC. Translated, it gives CASSQTTSYEQYF.

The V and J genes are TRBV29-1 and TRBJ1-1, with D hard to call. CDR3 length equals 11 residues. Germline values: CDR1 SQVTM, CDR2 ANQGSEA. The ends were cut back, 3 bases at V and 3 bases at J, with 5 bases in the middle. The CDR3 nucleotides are TGCAGCGTTGAGAGGCACACTGAAGCTTTCTTT. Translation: CSVERHTEAFF.

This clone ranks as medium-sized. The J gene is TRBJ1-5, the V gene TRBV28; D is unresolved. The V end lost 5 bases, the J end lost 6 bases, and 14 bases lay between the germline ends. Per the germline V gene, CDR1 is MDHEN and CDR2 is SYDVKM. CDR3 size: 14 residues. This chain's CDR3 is CASSRPGLGQPQHF. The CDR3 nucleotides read TGTGCCAGCAGTCGACCGGGTTTGGGTCAGCCCCAGCATTTT.

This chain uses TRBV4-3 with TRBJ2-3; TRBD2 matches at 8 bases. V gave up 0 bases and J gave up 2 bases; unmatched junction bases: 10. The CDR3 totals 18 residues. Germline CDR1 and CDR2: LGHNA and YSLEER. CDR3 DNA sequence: TGCGCCAGCAGCCAAGAAATGAAGGTTAGCGGGGTCACAGATACGCAGTATTTT. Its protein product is CASSQEMKVSGVTDTQYF.

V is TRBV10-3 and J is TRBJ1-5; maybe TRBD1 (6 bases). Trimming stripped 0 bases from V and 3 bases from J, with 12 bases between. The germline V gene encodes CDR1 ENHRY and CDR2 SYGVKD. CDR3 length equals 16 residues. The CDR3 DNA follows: TGTGCCATCAGTGAGTCAGGGGGGGCGAACAATCAGCCCCAGCATTTT. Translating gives CAISESGGANNQPQHF.

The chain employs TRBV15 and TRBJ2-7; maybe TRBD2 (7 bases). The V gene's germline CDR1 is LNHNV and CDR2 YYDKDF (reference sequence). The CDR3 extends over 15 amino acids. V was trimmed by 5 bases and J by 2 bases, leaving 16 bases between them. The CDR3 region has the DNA TGTGCCACCAGCGAACCGGGGGGCACAACCTACGAGCAGTACTTC. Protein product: CATSEPGGTTYEQYF.